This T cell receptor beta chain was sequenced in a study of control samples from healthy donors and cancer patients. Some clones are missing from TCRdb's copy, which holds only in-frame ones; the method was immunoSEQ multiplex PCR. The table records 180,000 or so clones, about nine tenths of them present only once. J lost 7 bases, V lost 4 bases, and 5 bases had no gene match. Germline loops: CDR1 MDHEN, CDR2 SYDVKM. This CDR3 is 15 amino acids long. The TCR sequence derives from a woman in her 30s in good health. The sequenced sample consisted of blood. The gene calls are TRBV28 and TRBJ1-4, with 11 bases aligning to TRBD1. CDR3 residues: CASSSPGTGGEKLFF. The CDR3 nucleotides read TGTGCCAGCAGTTCCCCCGGGACAGGGGGTGAAAAACTGTTTTTT.